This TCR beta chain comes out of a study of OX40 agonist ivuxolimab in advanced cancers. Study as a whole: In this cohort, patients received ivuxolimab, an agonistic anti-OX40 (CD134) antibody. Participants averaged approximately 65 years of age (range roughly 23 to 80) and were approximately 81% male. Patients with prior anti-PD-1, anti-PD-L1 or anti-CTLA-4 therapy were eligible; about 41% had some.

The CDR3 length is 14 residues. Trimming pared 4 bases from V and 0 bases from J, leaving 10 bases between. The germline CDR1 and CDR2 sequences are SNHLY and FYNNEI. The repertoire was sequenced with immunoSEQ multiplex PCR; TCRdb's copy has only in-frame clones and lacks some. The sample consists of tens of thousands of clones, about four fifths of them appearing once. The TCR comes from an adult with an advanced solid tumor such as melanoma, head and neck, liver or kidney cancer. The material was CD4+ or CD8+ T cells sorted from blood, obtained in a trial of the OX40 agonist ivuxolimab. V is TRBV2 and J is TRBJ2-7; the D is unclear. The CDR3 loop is CASSVAGDSYEQYF. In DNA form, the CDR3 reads TGTGCCAGCAGTGTCGCAGGAGACTCCTACGAGCAGTACTTC.